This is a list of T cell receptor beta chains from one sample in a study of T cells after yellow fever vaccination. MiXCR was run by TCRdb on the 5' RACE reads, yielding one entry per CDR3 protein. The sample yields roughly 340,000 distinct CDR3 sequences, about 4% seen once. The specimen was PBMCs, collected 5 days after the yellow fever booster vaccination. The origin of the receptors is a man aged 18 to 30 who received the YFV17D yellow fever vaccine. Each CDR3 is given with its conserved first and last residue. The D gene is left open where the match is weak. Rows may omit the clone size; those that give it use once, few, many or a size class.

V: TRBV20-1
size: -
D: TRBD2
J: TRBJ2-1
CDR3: CSARALAGVNEQFF
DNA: TGCAGTGCTAGAGCCCTAGCGGGGGTAAATGAGCAGTTCTTC

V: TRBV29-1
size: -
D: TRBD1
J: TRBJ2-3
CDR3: CSVDRTGDGDTQYF
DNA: TGCAGCGTTGACAGGACAGGGGATGGAGATACGCAGTATTTT

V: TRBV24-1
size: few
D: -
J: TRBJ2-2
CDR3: CATSDPSYTGELFF
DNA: TGTGCCACCAGTGATCCAAGCTACACCGGGGAGCTGTTTTTT

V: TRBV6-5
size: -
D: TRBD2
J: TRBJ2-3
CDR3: CASRPTSADTQYF
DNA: TGTGCCAGCAGACCGACTAGCGCAGATACGCAGTATTTT

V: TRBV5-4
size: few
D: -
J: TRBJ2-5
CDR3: CASSPYSRPREETQYF
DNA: TGTGCCAGCAGCCCCTACTCCCGACCTAGGGAGGAGACCCAGTACTTC

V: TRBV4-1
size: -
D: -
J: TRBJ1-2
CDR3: CASSQIRQPGYTF
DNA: TGCGCCAGCAGCCAAATACGACAGCCCGGCTACACCTTC

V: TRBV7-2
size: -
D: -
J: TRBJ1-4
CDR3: CASSFDGDGNEKLFF
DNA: TGTGCCAGCAGCTTCGACGGAGATGGCAATGAAAAACTGTTTTTT

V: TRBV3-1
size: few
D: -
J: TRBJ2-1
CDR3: CASSQGPTGVDNEQFF
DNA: TGTGCCAGCAGCCAAGGCCCCACCGGGGTCGACAATGAGCAGTTCTTC

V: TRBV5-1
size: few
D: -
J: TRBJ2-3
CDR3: CASSSPEGGGDTQYF
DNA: TGCGCCAGCAGCTCGCCGGAGGGCGGTGGAGATACGCAGTATTTT

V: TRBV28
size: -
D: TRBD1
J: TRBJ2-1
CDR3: CASSSGTGLNEQFF
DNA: TGTGCCAGCAGTTCAGGGACAGGGTTGAATGAGCAGTTCTTC

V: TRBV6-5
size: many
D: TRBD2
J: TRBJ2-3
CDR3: CASRLSGGLSTDTQYF
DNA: TGTGCCAGCAGGCTCAGCGGGGGCCTTAGCACAGATACGCAGTATTTT

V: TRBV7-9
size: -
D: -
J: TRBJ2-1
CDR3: CATGTPQNNEQFF
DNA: TGTGCCACGGGGACTCCGCAAAACAATGAGCAGTTCTTC

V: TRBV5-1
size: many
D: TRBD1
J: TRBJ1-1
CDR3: CASSQGQSNTEAFF
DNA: TGCGCCAGCAGCCAGGGACAGAGTAACACTGAAGCTTTCTTT

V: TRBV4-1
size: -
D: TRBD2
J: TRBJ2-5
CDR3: CASSQDLLAGRRETQYF
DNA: TGCGCCAGCAGCCAAGACCTTCTAGCGGGCAGGAGGGAGACCCAGTACTTC

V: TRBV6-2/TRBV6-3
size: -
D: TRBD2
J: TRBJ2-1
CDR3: CASSYPPSGGAEEQFF
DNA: TGTGCCAGCAGTTACCCCCCTAGCGGGGGGGCCGAAGAGCAGTTCTTC

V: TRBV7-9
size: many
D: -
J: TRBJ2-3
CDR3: CASSSPWDPRTDTQYF
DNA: TGTGCCAGCAGCTCTCCCTGGGACCCCCGCACAGATACGCAGTATTTT

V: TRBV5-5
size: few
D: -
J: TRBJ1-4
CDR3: CASTTAINEKLFF
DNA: TGTGCCAGCACAACAGCGATTAATGAAAAACTGTTTTTT

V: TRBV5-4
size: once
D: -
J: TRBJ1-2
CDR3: CASSLVGRESGYTF
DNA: TGTGCCAGCAGCTTGGTCGGCAGGGAGTCTGGCTACACCTTC

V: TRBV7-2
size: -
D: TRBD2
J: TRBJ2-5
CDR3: CASSLGGLAGFQETQYF
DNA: TGTGCCAGCAGCTTAGGTGGGCTAGCGGGGTTCCAAGAGACCCAGTACTTC

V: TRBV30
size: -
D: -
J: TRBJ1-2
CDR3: CAWSGVPPGYGYTF
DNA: TGTGCCTGGAGTGGGGTTCCGCCGGGCTATGGCTACACCTTC

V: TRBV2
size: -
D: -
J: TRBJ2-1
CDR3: CASTTSRSGDYNEQFF
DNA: TGTGCCAGCACAACGTCGCGGTCAGGAGATTACAATGAGCAGTTCTTC

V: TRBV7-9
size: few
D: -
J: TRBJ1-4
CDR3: CASSQAEAVLNEKLFF
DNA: TGTGCCAGCAGCCAGGCGGAGGCCGTCCTTAATGAAAAACTGTTTTTT

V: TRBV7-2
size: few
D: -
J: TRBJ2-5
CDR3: CASSLVGGKEETQYF
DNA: TGTGCCAGCAGCTTAGTTGGGGGGAAAGAAGAGACCCAGTACTTC

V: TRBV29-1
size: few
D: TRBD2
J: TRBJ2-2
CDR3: CSVVARGVNTGELFF
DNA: TGCAGCGTTGTAGCGCGGGGGGTTAACACCGGGGAGCTGTTTTTT

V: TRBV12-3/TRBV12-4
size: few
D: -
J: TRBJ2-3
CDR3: CASKFDSLADTQYF
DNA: TGTGCCAGTAAATTCGATTCTCTAGCGGATACGCAGTATTTT

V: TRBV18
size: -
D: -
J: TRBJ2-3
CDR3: CASSPPLVSTDTQYF
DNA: TGTGCCAGCTCACCACCATTGGTGAGCACAGATACGCAGTATTTT

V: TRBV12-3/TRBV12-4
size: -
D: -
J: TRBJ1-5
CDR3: CASSRGSFWQPQHF
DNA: TGTGCCAGCAGCCGGGGGAGCTTTTGGCAGCCCCAGCATTTT

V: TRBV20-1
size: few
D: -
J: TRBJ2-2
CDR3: CSARVRARDTGELFF
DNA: TGCAGTGCTAGAGTGAGGGCCAGGGACACCGGGGAGCTGTTTTTT

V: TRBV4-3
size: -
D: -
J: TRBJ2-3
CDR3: CASSQWQVPSWDTQYF
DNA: TGCGCCAGCAGCCAGTGGCAGGTTCCCTCATGGGATACGCAGTATTTT

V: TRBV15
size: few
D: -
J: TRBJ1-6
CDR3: CATSRDGPGDSPLHF
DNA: TGTGCCACCAGCAGAGATGGGCCAGGCGACTCACCCCTCCACTTT

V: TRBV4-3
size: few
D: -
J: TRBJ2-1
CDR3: CASSQEVTRGNEQFF
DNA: TGCGCCAGCAGCCAAGAGGTGACTAGAGGCAATGAGCAGTTCTTC

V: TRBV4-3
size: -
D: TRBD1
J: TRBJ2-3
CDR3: CASSQWDRDTDTQYF
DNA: TGCGCCAGCAGCCAGTGGGACAGGGACACAGATACGCAGTATTTT

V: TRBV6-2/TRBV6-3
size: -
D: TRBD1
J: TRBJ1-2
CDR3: CASRPGTGRLYYGYTF
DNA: TGTGCCAGCAGACCCGGGACAGGGAGGTTGTACTATGGCTACACCTTC

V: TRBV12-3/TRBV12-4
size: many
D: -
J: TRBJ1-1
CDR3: CASSLRQLNTEAFF
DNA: TGTGCCAGCAGTTTACGTCAGCTCAACACTGAAGCTTTCTTT

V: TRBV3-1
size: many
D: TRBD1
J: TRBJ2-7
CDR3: CASSQEGQGARYEQYF
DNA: TGTGCCAGCAGCCAAGAAGGCCAGGGGGCAAGGTACGAGCAGTACTTC

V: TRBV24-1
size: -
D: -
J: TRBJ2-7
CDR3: CATSPTPHQSGEQYF
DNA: TGTGCCACCAGCCCCACCCCGCACCAATCTGGTGAGCAGTACTTC

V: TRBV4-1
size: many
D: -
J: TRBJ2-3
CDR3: CASSQDTGESTDTQYF
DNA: TGCGCCAGCAGCCAAGATACGGGGGAAAGCACAGATACGCAGTATTTT

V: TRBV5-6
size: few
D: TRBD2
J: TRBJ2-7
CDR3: CASRVDGTSGGRKSYEQYF
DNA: TGTGCCAGCAGAGTAGACGGGACTAGCGGGGGCCGTAAATCCTACGAGCAGTACTTC

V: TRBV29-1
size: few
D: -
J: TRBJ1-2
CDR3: CSASSGYGYTF
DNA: TGCAGCGCATCATCAGGGTATGGCTACACCTTC

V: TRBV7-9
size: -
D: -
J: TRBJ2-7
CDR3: CASPRISTYEQYF
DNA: TGTGCCAGCCCCCGGATTTCAACCTACGAGCAGTACTTC

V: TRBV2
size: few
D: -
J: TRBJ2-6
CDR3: CASSGPSGANVLTF
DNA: TGTGCCAGCAGTGGGCCCTCTGGGGCCAACGTCCTGACTTTC

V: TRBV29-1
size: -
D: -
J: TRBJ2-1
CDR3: CSVEDQGSSYNEQFF
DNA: TGCAGCGTTGAAGATCAGGGGAGCTCCTACAATGAGCAGTTCTTC

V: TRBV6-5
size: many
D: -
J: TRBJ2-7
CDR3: CASSYSELGGTYEQYF
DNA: TGTGCCAGCAGTTACTCGGAGCTAGGGGGGACCTACGAGCAGTACTTC

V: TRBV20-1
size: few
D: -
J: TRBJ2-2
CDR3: CSARSPGSTGELFF
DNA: TGCAGTGCTAGAAGTCCAGGAAGCACCGGGGAGCTGTTTTTT

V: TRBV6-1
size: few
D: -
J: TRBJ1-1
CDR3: CASTEGTPDTEAFF
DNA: TGTGCCAGCACCGAAGGGACGCCTGACACTGAAGCTTTCTTT

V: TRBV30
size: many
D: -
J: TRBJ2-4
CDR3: CAWWAGRGLHIQYF
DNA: TGTGCCTGGTGGGCAGGGAGGGGGTTACACATTCAGTACTTC

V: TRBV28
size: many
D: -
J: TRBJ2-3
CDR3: CASSLSRRNTDTQYF
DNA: TGTGCCAGCAGTTTAAGCAGGAGAAACACAGATACGCAGTATTTT

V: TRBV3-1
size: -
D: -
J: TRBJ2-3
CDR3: CASSQAQVPADTQYF
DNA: TGTGCCAGCAGCCAAGCCCAAGTGCCAGCAGATACGCAGTATTTT

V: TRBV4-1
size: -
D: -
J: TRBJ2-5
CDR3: CASSQDRQPQETQYF
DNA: TGCGCCAGCAGCCAAGACCGACAGCCCCAAGAGACCCAGTACTTC

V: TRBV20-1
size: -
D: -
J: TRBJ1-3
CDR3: CSATPRKSGNTIYF
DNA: TGCAGTGCTACCCCCCGCAAGTCTGGAAACACCATATATTTT

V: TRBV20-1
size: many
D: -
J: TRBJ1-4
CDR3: CSARGRGYEKLFF
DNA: TGCAGTGCCCGGGGCCGAGGATATGAAAAACTGTTTTTT

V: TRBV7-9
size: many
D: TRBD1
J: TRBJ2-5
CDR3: CASSPRDRGRDQETQYF
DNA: TGTGCCAGCAGCCCACGCGACAGGGGGCGCGATCAGGAGACCCAGTACTTC

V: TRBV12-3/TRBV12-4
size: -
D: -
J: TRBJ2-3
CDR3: CASSRLEGAQYF
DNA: TGTGCCAGCAGTCGACTGGAAGGGGCGCAGTATTTT

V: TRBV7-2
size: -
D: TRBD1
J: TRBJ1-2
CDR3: CASSSPGQGSYGYTF
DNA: TGTGCCAGCAGCTCCCCGGGACAGGGGTCCTATGGCTACACCTTC

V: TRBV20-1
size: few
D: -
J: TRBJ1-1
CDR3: CSAGVRNTEAFF
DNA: TGCAGTGCGGGGGTTAGGAACACTGAAGCTTTCTTT

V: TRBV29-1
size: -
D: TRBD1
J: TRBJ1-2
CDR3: CSVSSTGGLGYTF
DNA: TGCAGCGTCTCCTCAACAGGGGGTTTGGGCTACACCTTC

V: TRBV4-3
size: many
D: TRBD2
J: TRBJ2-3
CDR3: CASSQDTSGRDTQYF
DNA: TGCGCCAGCAGCCAAGACACTAGCGGGAGAGATACGCAGTATTTT

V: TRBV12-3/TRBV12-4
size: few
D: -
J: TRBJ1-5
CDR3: CASSPWGVGNQPQHF
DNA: TGTGCCAGCAGTCCTTGGGGGGTAGGGAATCAGCCCCAGCATTTT

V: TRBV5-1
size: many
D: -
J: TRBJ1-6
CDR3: CASSLSAVNNSPLHF
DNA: TGCGCCAGCAGCTTGTCGGCAGTAAATAATTCACCCCTCCACTTT

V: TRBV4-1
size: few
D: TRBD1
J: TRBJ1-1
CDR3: CASSQPNGQVKAFF
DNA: TGCGCCAGCAGCCAACCTAACGGACAGGTGAAAGCTTTCTTT